One and the same sample provided the 10 T cell receptor beta chains below, sequenced in a study of shared clonotypes between healthy human individuals. Sequencing used immunoSEQ multiplex PCR; TCRdb keeps in-frame clones, though not all of them. Of around 1.5 million clones in the sample, 98% were seen once. Sequencing input: naive CD4+ T cells sorted from blood. Subset specified: CD45RA+ positively selected. The receptors were gathered from a man aged 30 to 45 in good health.

In nucleotides, the CDR3 is TGTGCCACCAGCAGAGATCCACCGATATACAATGAGCAGTTCTTC. It translates to CATSRDPPIYNEQFF. J is TRBJ2-1 and V is TRBV15; D unresolved. In germline, CDR1 is LNHNV, CDR2 YYDKDF (reference sequence). The CDR3 extends over 15 amino acids. Deletions cut 0 bases from V and 4 bases from J, with 10 bases between.

The chain is built from TRBV6-1 and TRBJ2-2; D perhaps matches TRBD1 (5 bases). Germline V gene sequence: CDR1 MNHNS, CDR2 SASEGT. This CDR3 contains 15 residues. Trimming took off 4 bases at V and 3 bases at J, with 12 bases between the two ends. The DNA of the CDR3 is TGTGCCAGCAGTGTCACGGACACATACACCGGGGAGCTGTTTTTT. Its protein is CASSVTDTYTGELFF.

Points on this clone: Within the sample, other DNA sequences also encode this same CDR3. The V call is TRBV18, the J call TRBJ2-7; D unclear. Germline lookup yields CDR1 KGHSH and CDR2 LQKENI. The CDR3 runs 14 residues. With 3 bases removed from V and 0 bases from J, the gap between germline ends came to 9 bases. The CDR3 nucleotides read TGTGCCAGCTCACCGGCTGGATACTCCTACGAGCAGTACTTC. Its protein is CASSPAGYSYEQYF.

The chain is built from TRBV19 and TRBJ1-5, with TRBD1 as a possible D gene (6 bases). Germline values: CDR1 LNHDA, CDR2 SQIVND (reference sequence). V was cut by 3 bases and J by 4 bases, with 13 bases left in between. The CDR3 is made up of 15 amino acids. CDR3 sequence reads: CASSMGQTPNQPQHF. CDR3 nucleotides: TGTGCCAGTAGTATGGGACAAACTCCGAATCAGCCCCAGCATTTT.

The chain is built from TRBV28 and TRBJ2-1, with TRBD1 matching 8 bases. CDR1 is MDHEN and CDR2 is SYDVKM in the germline V gene. The CDR3 is 20 residues long. The ends lost 6 bases at V and 7 bases at J; junction bases unmatched: 26. CDR3 bases: TGTGCCAGCAGCCCACCCGCTAACCCAGGGGGCGGCCGGGGATTAAATGAGCAGTTCTTC. Its protein product is CASSPPANPGGGRGLNEQFF.

A single count supports this clone. The chain recombines TRBV2 with TRBJ1-1, with D perhaps TRBD1 (5 bases). Germline assignment: CDR1 SNHLY and CDR2 FYNNEI. V was trimmed by 10 bases and J by 2 bases, leaving 14 bases between them. The CDR3 totals 13 residues. CDR3 DNA sequence: TGTGCCACCCAGATGGACATCAACACTGAAGCTTTCTTT. This translates into CATQMDINTEAFF.

This clone was recorded once. The genes are TRBV6-4 and TRBJ2-1, with a possible D match to TRBD1 (5 bases). CDR1 MRHNA and CDR2 SNTAGT come from the germline V gene. The germline V and J ends were trimmed by 5 bases and 4 bases, with 30 bases remaining between them. The CDR3 runs to 20 residues. The CDR3 is CASSPFPAINTASGYNEQFF. CDR3 in DNA: TGTGCCAGCAGTCCCTTCCCCGCTATTAATACGGCATCAGGGTACAATGAGCAGTTCTTC.

The chain combines TRBV19 with TRBJ2-5; 7 bases align to TRBD2. J lost 5 bases, V lost 5 bases, and 17 bases had no gene match. Germline V gene sequence: CDR1 LNHDA, CDR2 SQIVND (reference sequence). This CDR3 contains 17 residues. CDR3 protein: CASSPPGRGRVRETQYF. For the CDR3, the DNA is TGTGCCAGTAGTCCTCCGGGGAGGGGAAGGGTTAGGGAGACCCAGTACTTC.

V and J are TRBV5-4 and TRBJ2-1; 10 bases fit TRBD2. Germline CDR1 and CDR2: SGHNT and YYREEE (reference sequence). CDR3 length: 19 residues. The V and J ends lost 4 bases and 4 bases, in that order; junction bases with no gene match: 17. CDR3 loop: CASSRGLAESPTKYNEQFF. The CDR3 DNA is TGTGCCAGCAGCCGAGGACTAGCGGAGTCCCCGACCAAGTACAATGAGCAGTTCTTC.

The V call is TRBV5-6, the J call TRBJ1-1; D unresolved. In germline, CDR1 is SGHDT, CDR2 YYEEEE. CDR3 size: 15 residues. Trimming shortened V by 0 bases and J by 6 bases, and 15 bases separated the two germline ends. CDR3 DNA: TGTGCCAGCAGCTTGGTTCCCACCATACAGTCTGAAGCTTTCTTT. It codes for CASSLVPTIQSEAFF.